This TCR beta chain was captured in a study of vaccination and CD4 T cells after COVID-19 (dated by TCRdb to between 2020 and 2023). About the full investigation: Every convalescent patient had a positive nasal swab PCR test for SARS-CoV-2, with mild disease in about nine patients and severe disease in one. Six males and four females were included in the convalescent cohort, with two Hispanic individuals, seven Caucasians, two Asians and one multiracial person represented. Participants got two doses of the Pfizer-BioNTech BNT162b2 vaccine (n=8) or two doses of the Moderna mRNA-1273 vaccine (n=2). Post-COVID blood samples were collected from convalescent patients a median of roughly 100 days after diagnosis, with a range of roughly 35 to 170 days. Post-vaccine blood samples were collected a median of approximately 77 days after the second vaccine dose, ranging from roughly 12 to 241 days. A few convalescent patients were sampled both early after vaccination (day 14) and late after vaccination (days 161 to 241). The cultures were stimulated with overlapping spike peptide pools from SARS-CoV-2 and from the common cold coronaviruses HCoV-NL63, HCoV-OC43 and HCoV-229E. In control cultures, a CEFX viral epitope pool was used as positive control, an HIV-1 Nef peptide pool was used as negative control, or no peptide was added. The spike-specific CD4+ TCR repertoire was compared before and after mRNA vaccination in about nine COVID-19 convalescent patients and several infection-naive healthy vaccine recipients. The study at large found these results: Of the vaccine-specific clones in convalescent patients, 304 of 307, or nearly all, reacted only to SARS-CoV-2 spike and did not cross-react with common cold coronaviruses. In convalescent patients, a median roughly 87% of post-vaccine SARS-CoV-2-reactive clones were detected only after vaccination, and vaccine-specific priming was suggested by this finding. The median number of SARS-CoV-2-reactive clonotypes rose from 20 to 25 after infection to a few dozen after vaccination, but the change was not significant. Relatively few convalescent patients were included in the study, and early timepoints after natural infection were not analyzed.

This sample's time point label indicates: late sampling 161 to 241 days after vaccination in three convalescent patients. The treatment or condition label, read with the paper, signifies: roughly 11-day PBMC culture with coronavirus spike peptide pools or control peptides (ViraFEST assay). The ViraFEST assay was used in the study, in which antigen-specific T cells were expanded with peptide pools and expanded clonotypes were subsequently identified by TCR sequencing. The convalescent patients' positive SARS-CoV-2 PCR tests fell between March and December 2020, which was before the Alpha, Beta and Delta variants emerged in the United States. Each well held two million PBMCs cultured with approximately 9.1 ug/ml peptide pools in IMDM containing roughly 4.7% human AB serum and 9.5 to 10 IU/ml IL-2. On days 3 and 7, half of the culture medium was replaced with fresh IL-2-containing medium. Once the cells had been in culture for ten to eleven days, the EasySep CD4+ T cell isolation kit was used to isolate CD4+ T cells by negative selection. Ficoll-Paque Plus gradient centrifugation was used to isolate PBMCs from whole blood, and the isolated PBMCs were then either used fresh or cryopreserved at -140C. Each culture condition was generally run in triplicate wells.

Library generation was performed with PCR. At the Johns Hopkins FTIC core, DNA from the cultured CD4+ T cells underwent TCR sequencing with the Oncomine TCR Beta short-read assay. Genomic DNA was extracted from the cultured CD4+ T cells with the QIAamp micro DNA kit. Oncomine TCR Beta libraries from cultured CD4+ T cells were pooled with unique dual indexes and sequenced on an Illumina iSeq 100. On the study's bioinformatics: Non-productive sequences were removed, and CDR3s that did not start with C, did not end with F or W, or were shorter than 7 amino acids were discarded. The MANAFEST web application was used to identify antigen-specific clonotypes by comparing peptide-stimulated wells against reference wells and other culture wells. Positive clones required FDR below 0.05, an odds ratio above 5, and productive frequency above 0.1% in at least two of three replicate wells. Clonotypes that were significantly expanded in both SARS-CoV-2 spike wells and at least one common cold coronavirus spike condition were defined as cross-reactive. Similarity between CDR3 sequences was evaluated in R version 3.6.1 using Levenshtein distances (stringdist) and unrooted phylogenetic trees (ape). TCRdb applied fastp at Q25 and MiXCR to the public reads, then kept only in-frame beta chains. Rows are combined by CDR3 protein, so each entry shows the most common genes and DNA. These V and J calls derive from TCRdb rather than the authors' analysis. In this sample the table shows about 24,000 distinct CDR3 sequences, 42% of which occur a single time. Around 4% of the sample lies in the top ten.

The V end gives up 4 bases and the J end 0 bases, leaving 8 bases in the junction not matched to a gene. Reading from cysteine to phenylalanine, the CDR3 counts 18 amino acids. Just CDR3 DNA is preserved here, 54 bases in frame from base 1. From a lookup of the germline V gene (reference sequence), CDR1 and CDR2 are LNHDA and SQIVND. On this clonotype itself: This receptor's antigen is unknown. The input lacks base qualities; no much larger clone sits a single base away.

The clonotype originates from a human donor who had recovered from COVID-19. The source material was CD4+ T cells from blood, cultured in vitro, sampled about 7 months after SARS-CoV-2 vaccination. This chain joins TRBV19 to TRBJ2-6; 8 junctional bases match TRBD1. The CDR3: CASSRDRGYSSGANVLTF. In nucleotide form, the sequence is TGTGCCAGTAGTAGAGACAGGGGCTACAGCTCTGGGGCCAACGTCCTGACTTTC.